Below are 27 T cell receptor beta chains sequenced from a single sample in a study of T cell clonotyping in hematopoietic cell transplantation. TCRdb's table, derived via immunoSEQ multiplex PCR, lists solely in-frame clones and lacks some. Of about 41,000 clones listed, 95% are singletons. Sequenced input: peripheral blood mononuclear cells. These receptors all come from a man aged 25 to 45 in good health. Some clones in this sample may be carry-over from other donors' samples.

The V and J genes are TRBV6-5 and TRBJ2-7, with 8 bases matching TRBD1. In germline, CDR1 is MNHEY, CDR2 SVGAGI. The V segment lost 2 bases and the J segment 9 bases; nucleotides outside the gene matches: 9. CDR3 size: 14 residues. In nucleotides, the CDR3 is TGTGCCAGCAGTTACGGACAGGGAGGAGTCGGGCAGTACTTC. As protein: CASSYGQGGVGQYF.

The V and J genes are TRBV5-4 and TRBJ2-5; D is perhaps TRBD1 (5 bases). The ends were cut back, 6 bases at V and 2 bases at J, with 14 bases in the middle. Germline CDR1 reads SGHNT; CDR2 reads YYREEE (reference sequence). There are 14 residues in the CDR3. The CDR3 coding sequence is TGTGCCAGCACCTCACAGGCTCTACAAGAGACCCAGTACTTC. Residues: CASTSQALQETQYF.

The J gene is TRBJ1-5, the V gene TRBV7-9, with 7 bases matching TRBD1. Trimming at V came to 5 bases and at J to 0 bases, leaving 4 bases not matched to a gene. This CDR3 is 15 amino acids long. CDR1 and CDR2 from the germline V gene are SEHNR and FQNEAQ (reference sequence). In DNA form, the CDR3 reads TGTGCCAGCAGCCGGGGACAGTCTAGCAATCAGCCCCAGCATTTT. Amino acids: CASSRGQSSNQPQHF. The variable domain in full, with the rest retrieved from reference TRBV7-9 and TRBJ1-5, is DTGVSQNPRHKITKRGQNVTFRCDPISEHNRLYWYRQTLGQGPEFLTYFQNEAQLEKSRLLSDRFSAERPKGSFSTLEIQRTEQGDSAMYLCASSRGQSSNQPQHFGDGTRLSIL.

The chain recombines TRBV7-6 with TRBJ1-1; a weak D match, TRBD1 (6 bases). This CDR3 is 14 amino acids long. V lost 5 bases and J lost 6, with 16 bases in between. Germline loops: CDR1 SGHVS, CDR2 FNYEAQ. The CDR3 sequence is CASSRGGLGAEAFF. The DNA for the CDR3 is TGTGCCAGCAGCCGTGGGGGGCTAGGCGCTGAAGCTTTCTTT.

This chain joins TRBV5-1 and TRBJ1-2, with D possibly TRBD1 on 6 matching bases. The V gene's germline CDR1 is SGHRS and CDR2 YFSETQ. Trimming left V 2 bases short and J 4 bases short, with 9 bases between. This CDR3 is 13 amino acids long. The CDR3 loop is CASSFGTTYGYTF. The CDR3 nucleotides read TGCGCCAGCAGCTTCGGGACAACCTATGGCTACACCTTC.

This chain connects TRBV2 to TRBJ2-7; weak D call: TRBD2 (5 bases). Deletions cut 6 bases from V and 5 bases from J, with 14 bases between. This CDR3 is built from 13 residues. Germline V gene sequence: CDR1 SNHLY, CDR2 FYNNEI. CDR3 residues: CASRVRGFDEQYF. The CDR3 DNA reads as TGTGCCAGCAGAGTCCGGGGATTTGACGAGCAGTACTTC.

The CDR3 loop reads CASSHESSGAYEQYF. The CDR3 DNA reads as TGCGCCAGCAGCCATGAGTCTAGCGGGGCCTACGAGCAGTACTTC. The genes are TRBV4-3 and TRBJ2-7, with 9 bases matching TRBD2. Germline CDR1 is LGHNA and CDR2 is YSLEER. This CDR3 region has 15 residues. The junction had 5 bases not matched to a gene; V was cut back by 3 bases and J by 2 bases.

V usage is TRBV27 and J usage is TRBJ2-3, with TRBD2 matching 8 bases. Germline CDR1 MNHEY, CDR2 SMNVEV (reference sequence). Losses at the gene ends were 2 bases for V and 4 bases for J; bases not matched to a gene: 14. This CDR3 is built from 18 residues. CDR3 nucleotides: TGTGCCAGCAGTTTAACTAGCGGCACAGGGAGGGAATCAGATACGCAGTATTTT. It is translated as CASSLTSGTGRESDTQYF.

The rearrangement links TRBV7-8 to TRBJ2-2; TRBD1 matches 7 bases. This CDR3 is 15 amino acids long. With V trimmed by 5 bases and J by 3 bases, 6 bases remained unmatched. Germline-derived CDR1 and CDR2 are SGHVS and FQNEAQ. CDR3 sequence reads: CASSPLGQYTGELFF. The DNA for the CDR3 is TGTGCCAGCAGCCCCTTGGGACAGTACACCGGGGAGCTGTTTTTT.

This chain uses TRBV19 with TRBJ1-5; no firm D call. V lost 5 bases, J lost 3 bases, and 14 bases lay in between. This CDR3 has 15 amino acids. CDR1 LNHDA and CDR2 SQIVND come from the germline V gene (reference sequence). The CDR3 sequence: CASSPTDGDNQPQHF. The CDR3 DNA reads TGTGCCAGTAGTCCAACCGACGGGGACAATCAGCCCCAGCATTTT.

This clone has a single count. This sequence joins TRBV4-1 and TRBJ1-2; D not certain. CDR3 length: 13 residues. V lost 4 bases and J 3 bases, leaving 9 bases between the germline ends. Germline-derived CDR1 and CDR2 are MGHRA and YSYEKL. The CDR3, as DNA: TGCGCCAGCAGCCGACCGGGCTACTATGGCTACACCTTC. Encoded protein: CASSRPGYYGYTF.

The CDR3 spells CASSLQLADTQYF. In DNA, the CDR3 is TGTGCCAGCAGTCTGCAACTAGCGGATACGCAGTATTTT. V is TRBV6-6 and J is TRBJ2-3, with 7 positions matching TRBD2. The V segment lost 5 bases and the J segment 6 bases; nucleotides outside the gene matches: 5. The CDR3 is 13 residues long. Germline V CDR1 and CDR2: MNHNY, SVGAGI (reference sequence).

The V call is TRBV5-4, the J call TRBJ2-7; D is possibly TRBD2 (5 bases). The CDR3 runs to 13 residues. Trimming pared 1 base from V and 6 bases from J, leaving 11 bases between. Germline V gene sequence: CDR1 SGHNT, CDR2 YYREEE (reference sequence). DNA for the CDR3: TGTGCCAGCAGCTTGCGGGGATCTCGCGAGCAGTACTTC. This gives the protein CASSLRGSREQYF. Based on the CDR3 plus reference TRBV5-4 and TRBJ2-7, the full variable domain is ETGVTQSPTHLIKTRGQQVTLRCSSQSGHNTVSWYQQALGQGPQFIFQYYREEENGRGNFPPRFSGLQFPNYSSELNVNALELDDSALYLCASSLRGSREQYFGPGTRLTVT.

This chain uses TRBV25-1 with TRBJ2-3; D might be TRBD2 (5 bases). CDR1 MGHDK and CDR2 SYGVNS come from the germline V gene. This CDR3 region has 13 residues. Trimming cost V 6 bases and J 4 bases, with 11 bases left between them. In nucleotides, the CDR3 is TGTGCCAGCAGGTTTCGAGGGCCAGATACGCAGTATTTT. This codes for CASRFRGPDTQYF.

The rearrangement links TRBV19 to TRBJ1-2; D gene uncertain. Trimming stripped 3 bases from V and 2 bases from J, with 7 bases between. This CDR3 is 13 amino acids long. Per germline, CDR1 LNHDA and CDR2 SQIVND (reference sequence). The CDR3 protein is CASSMAVNYGYTF. CDR3 sequence (DNA): TGTGCCAGTAGTATGGCGGTGAACTATGGCTACACCTTC.

The J gene is TRBJ2-7, the V gene TRBV6-1; TRBD1 is a possible D gene (6 bases). Germline V gives CDR1 MNHNS, CDR2 SASEGT. The V end was cut by 5 bases, the J end by 0 bases, with 11 bases between. This CDR3 has 14 residues. CDR3 loop: CASSQGYLSYEQYF. The CDR3 DNA reads TGTGCCAGCAGTCAGGGGTATCTCTCCTACGAGCAGTACTTC.

The V call is TRBV11-2, the J call TRBJ2-1; 11 bases fit TRBD2. J gave up 3 bases and V 0 bases, and 13 bases lay outside the gene matches. Germline V CDR1 and CDR2: SGHAT, FQNNGV. The CDR3 is made up of 20 amino acids. The CDR3, as DNA: TGTGCCAGCAGCTTAGATCTCCGAACCACTAGCGGGGGCCACTACAATGAGCAGTTCTTC. This encodes CASSLDLRTTSGGHYNEQFF.

V is TRBV13 and J is TRBJ2-7; D gene uncertain. CDR3 length: 12 amino acids. V lost 0 bases, J lost 6 bases, and 6 bases lay in between. Germline V CDR1 and CDR2: PRHDT, FYEKMQ (reference sequence). CDR3 DNA: TGTGCCAGCAGCTTAGGGTCGGGCGAGCAGTACTTC. Translated: CASSLGSGEQYF.

The V call is TRBV27, the J call TRBJ1-4, with D perhaps TRBD1 (5 bases). The germline CDR1 and CDR2 sequences are MNHEY and SMNVEV (reference sequence). The CDR3 is 16 amino acids. Trimming pared 4 bases from V and 0 bases from J, leaving 12 bases between. CDR3 in DNA: TGTGCCAGCAGTTCATCTTGGGGACCAACTAATGAAAAACTGTTTTTT. Its translation: CASSSSWGPTNEKLFF.

This rearrangement joins TRBV29-1 to TRBJ2-3, with D possibly being TRBD1 or TRBD2 (5 bases each). The CDR3 totals 15 residues. Germline V gene data show CDR1 as SQVTM and CDR2 as ANQGSEA. Trimming stripped 4 bases from V and 0 bases from J, with 14 bases between. Written as DNA, the CDR3 is TGCAGCGTTGTAGGGACGGCCTCCAGCACAGATACGCAGTATTTT. As protein: CSVVGTASSTDTQYF.

The chain has TRBV6-5 and TRBJ2-7; TRBD1 agrees at 9 bases. CDR3 size: 16 residues. The ends lost 2 bases at V and 2 bases at J; junction bases unmatched: 7. The V gene's germline CDR1 is MNHEY and CDR2 SVGAGI. CDR3 sequence: CASSYLGQGSTYEQYF. The CDR3 DNA reads TGTGCCAGCAGTTACCTCGGACAGGGGAGCACCTACGAGCAGTACTTC.

The chain joins TRBV6-5 to TRBJ1-1; TRBD1 matches 7 bases. In germline, CDR1 is MNHEY, CDR2 SVGAGI. V was clipped by 0 bases and J by 3 bases; unmatched bases: 4. The CDR3 runs to 15 residues. The CDR3: CASSYSTGWDTEAFF. The CDR3 DNA is TGTGCCAGCAGTTACTCGACAGGGTGGGACACTGAAGCTTTCTTT.

The rearrangement joins TRBV5-4 to TRBJ2-5; D perhaps matches TRBD1 (6 bases). The V end lost 4 bases, the J end lost 0 bases, and 13 bases lay between the germline ends. Germline CDR1 reads SGHNT; CDR2 reads YYREEE (reference sequence). This CDR3 region has 15 residues. CDR3 protein: CASSRDNRYQETQYF. The CDR3 nucleotides read TGTGCCAGCAGCCGGGACAACAGGTACCAAGAGACCCAGTACTTC.

The chain couples TRBV9 to TRBJ2-3; 8 bases line up with TRBD2. The CDR3 spans 16 residues. CDR1 and CDR2 (germline): SGDLS, YYNGEE. V lost 0 bases to trimming and J lost 4 bases; unmatched junction nucleotides: 7. The CDR3 region has the DNA TGTGCCAGCAGCGTAGTCAGCGGGAGCCGAGCAGATACGCAGTATTTT. This gives the protein CASSVVSGSRADTQYF.

The chain links TRBV4-1 to TRBJ1-2; no clear D. Trimming removed 0 bases from V and 2 bases from J, with 10 bases in between. The CDR3 is 15 amino acids. The germline gives CDR1 MGHRA, CDR2 YSYEKL. CDR3 region: CASSQDHPGNYGYTF. The CDR3 bases are TGCGCCAGCAGCCAAGATCATCCCGGAAACTATGGCTACACCTTC.

The chain carries TRBV6-5 and TRBJ1-2; a weak D match, TRBD1 (6 bases). CDR1 is MNHEY, CDR2 SVGAGI, per germline. This CDR3 has 12 residues. V dropped 6 bases and J dropped 7 bases, with 12 bases sitting between them. CDR3 in amino acids: CASSHPDSGYTF. As DNA, the CDR3 is TGTGCCAGCAGCCACCCGGACAGTGGCTACACCTTC.

The rearrangement joins TRBV7-2 to TRBJ1-5, with unresolved D. CDR3 length equals 13 residues. Germline-derived CDR1 and CDR2 are SGHTA and FQGNSA. Trimming took 5 bases from V and 0 from J, leaving 5 bases between them. CDR3 sequence (DNA): TGTGCCAGCAGCCCCCATAGCAATCAGCCCCAGCATTTT. As protein: CASSPHSNQPQHF.